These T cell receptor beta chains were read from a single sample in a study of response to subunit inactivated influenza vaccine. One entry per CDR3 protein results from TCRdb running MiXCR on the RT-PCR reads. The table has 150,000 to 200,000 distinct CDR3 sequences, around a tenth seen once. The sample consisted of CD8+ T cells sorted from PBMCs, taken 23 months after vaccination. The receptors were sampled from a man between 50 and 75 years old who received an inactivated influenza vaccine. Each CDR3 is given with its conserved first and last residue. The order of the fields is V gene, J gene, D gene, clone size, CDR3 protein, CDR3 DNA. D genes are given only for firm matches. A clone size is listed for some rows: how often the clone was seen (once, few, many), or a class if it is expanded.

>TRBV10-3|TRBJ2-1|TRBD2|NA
CAISESGGRAYNEQFF
TGTGCCATCAGTGAGTCAGGCGGGAGGGCCTACAATGAGCAGTTCTTC
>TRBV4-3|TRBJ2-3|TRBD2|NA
CASSHRLTSGTDTQYF
TGCGCCAGCAGCCACCGATTGACTAGCGGCACAGATACGCAGTATTTT
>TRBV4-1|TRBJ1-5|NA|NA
CASSQAWGAGQPQHF
TGCGCCAGCAGCCAAGCTTGGGGGGCTGGTCAGCCCCAGCATTTT
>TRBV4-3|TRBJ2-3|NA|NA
CASSQTAGITDTQYF
TGCGCCAGCAGCCAAACGGCAGGAATCACAGATACGCAGTATTTT
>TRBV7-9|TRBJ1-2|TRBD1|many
CASSVAGTAHGYTF
TGTGCCAGCAGCGTCGCCGGGACAGCCCACGGCTACACCTTC
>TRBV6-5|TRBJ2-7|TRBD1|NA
CASSYSSTGSDEQYF
TGTGCCAGCAGTTACTCTTCGACAGGGTCCGACGAGCAGTACTTC
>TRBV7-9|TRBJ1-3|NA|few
CASSDHSTSSGNTIYF
TGTGCCAGCAGCGACCACAGTACTAGCTCTGGAAACACCATATATTTT
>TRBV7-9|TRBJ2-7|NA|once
CASSSGTEYEQYF
TGTGCCAGCAGCTCCGGGACGGAATACGAGCAGTACTTC
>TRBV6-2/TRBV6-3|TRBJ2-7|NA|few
CASSYRGVTYEQYF
TGTGCCAGCAGTTACCGTGGAGTAACCTACGAGCAGTACTTC
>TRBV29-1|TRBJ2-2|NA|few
CSVVKAGELFF
TGCAGCGTTGTGAAGGCCGGGGAGCTGTTTTTT
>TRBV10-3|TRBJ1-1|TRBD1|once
CAISDQGDRGDTEAFF
TGTGCCATCAGTGACCAAGGGGACAGAGGGGACACTGAAGCTTTCTTT
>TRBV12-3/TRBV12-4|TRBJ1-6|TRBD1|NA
CASSSYTGAGRSPLHF
TGTGCCAGCAGTTCCTATACAGGGGCCGGGCGTTCACCCCTCCACTTT
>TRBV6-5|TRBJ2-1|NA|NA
CASSYITAGEQFF
TGTGCCAGCAGTTACATTACCGCCGGCGAGCAGTTCTTC
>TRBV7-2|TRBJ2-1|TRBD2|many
CASSLTGGGQFF
TGTGCCAGCAGCTTAACCGGCGGGGGGCAGTTCTTC
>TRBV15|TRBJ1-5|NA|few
CATNTPDRSNQPQHF
TGTGCCACCAACACCCCGGACAGAAGCAATCAGCCCCAGCATTTT
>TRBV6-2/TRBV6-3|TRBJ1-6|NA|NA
CARDRRYNSPLHF
TGTGCCAGAGATAGACGGTATAATTCACCCCTCCACTTT
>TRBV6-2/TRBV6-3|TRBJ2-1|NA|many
CASSYSNPEQFF
TGTGCCAGCAGTTACTCGAACCCTGAGCAGTTCTTC
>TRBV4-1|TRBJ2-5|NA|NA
CASSRVGSSGETQYF
TGCGCCAGCAGCCGGGTCGGGAGCTCGGGGGAGACCCAGTACTTC
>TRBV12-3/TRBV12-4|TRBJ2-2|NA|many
CASSPHGRAGELFF
TGTGCCAGCAGTCCCCATGGACGTGCCGGGGAGCTGTTTTTT
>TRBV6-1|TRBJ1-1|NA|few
CASNSDLNTEAFF
TGTGCCAGCAACTCGGACCTGAACACTGAAGCTTTCTTT
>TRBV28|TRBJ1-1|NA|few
CASSDLRGADGEAFF
TGTGCCAGCAGTGATTTAAGGGGTGCTGATGGTGAAGCTTTCTTT
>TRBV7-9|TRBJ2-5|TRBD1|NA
CASSSPSGTAETQYF
TGTGCCAGCAGCTCACCGTCCGGGACAGCGGAGACCCAGTACTTC
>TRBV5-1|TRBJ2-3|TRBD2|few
CASSRRLAGNTDTQYF
TGCGCCAGCAGCCGGAGACTAGCGGGCAACACAGATACGCAGTATTTT
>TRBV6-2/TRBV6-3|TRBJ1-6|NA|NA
CASRPGDDYYNSPLHF
TGTGCCAGCAGACCTGGAGACGACTACTATAATTCACCCCTCCACTTT
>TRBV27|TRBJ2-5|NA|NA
CASSFVYSQETQYF
TGTGCCAGCAGTTTTGTTTATTCTCAAGAGACCCAGTACTTC
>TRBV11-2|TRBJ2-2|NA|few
CASSLDHVRANTGELFF
TGTGCCAGCAGCTTAGATCATGTCAGGGCCAACACCGGGGAGCTGTTTTTT
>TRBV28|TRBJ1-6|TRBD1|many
CASRIPGQGVRDSPLHF
TGTGCCAGCAGGATACCGGGACAGGGGGTGAGGGATTCACCCCTCCACTTT